These T cell receptor beta chains were read from a single sample in a study of CD8+ T cells in alopecia areata. Repertoires were generated with immunoSEQ multiplex PCR, while TCRdb's copy carries only in-frame clones and drops some. This sample has 11,000 or so clones, with approximately 60% found just once. Sequencing was performed on skin. All receptors derive from a human donor with alopecia areata. Both conserved end residues are part of each CDR3. D genes are given only for firm matches. Clone size appears in some rows only: once, few, many, or a class for an expanded clone.

.	.	TRBV25-1	TRBJ1-3	CASSVEYSTRGGGNTIYF	TGTGCCAGCAGTGTCGAGTACAGTACCCGCGGCGGTGGAAACACCATATATTTT
.	TRBD2	TRBV6-5	TRBJ2-4	CASSEGRAHGHF	TGTGCCAGCAGTGAAGGGAGGGCTCACGGTCACTTC
.	TRBD1	TRBV7-3	TRBJ2-1	CASSLGQGTNEQFF	TGTGCCAGCAGCTTAGGACAGGGGACGAATGAGCAGTTCTTC
.	.	TRBV29-1	TRBJ2-1	CSVAGGAIYNEQFF	TGCAGCGTTGCGGGCGGGGCTATCTACAATGAGCAGTTCTTC
.	TRBD1	TRBV7-2	TRBJ1-6	CASSPGTGEGSPLHF	TGTGCCAGCAGCCCCGGGACAGGGGAAGGCTCACCCCTCCACTTT
.	.	TRBV28	TRBJ2-5	CASEGNQETQYF	TGTGCCAGCGAAGGAAACCAAGAGACCCAGTACTTC
once	TRBD1	TRBV7-2	TRBJ1-2	CASSLVPGQGSRTYTF	TGTGCCAGCAGCTTAGTCCCGGGACAGGGTTCAAGGACCTACACCTTC
medium-sized	TRBD1	TRBV6-4	TRBJ1-1	CASSAGQSRNTEAFF	TGTGCCAGCAGTGCGGGACAGTCAAGGAACACTGAAGCTTTCTTT
.	TRBD1	TRBV7-3	TRBJ2-3	CASSQQGADTQYF	TGTGCCAGCAGCCAACAGGGGGCAGATACGCAGTATTTT
few	TRBD1	TRBV2	TRBJ2-1	CAKRDRGDNEQFF	TGTGCTAAGAGGGACAGGGGGGACAATGAGCAGTTCTTC
.	.	TRBV6-5	TRBJ2-7	CASSEEGTSYEQYF	TGTGCCAGCAGTGAAGAAGGTACCTCCTACGAGCAGTACTTC
.	.	TRBV19	TRBJ1-1	CASRRQDMDTEAFF	TGTGCCAGTAGAAGGCAGGATATGGACACTGAAGCTTTCTTT
few	TRBD2	TRBV18	TRBJ2-3	CASSPPLRLADSTDTQYF	TGTGCCAGCTCACCACCGTTACGACTAGCGGATAGCACAGATACGCAGTATTTT
.	.	TRBV6-5	TRBJ2-2	CASIRVTPGTGELFF	TGTGCCAGCATTCGCGTTACCCCCGGGACCGGGGAGCTGTTTTTT